The clone carrying this TCR beta chain was seen only a few times. This sample is part of a study of T-cell reconstitution after alpha-beta-depleted transplantation in children. A TCRbeta library incorporating unique molecular identifiers was prepared. TCRdb re-called the PCR reads with MiXCR, one entry per CDR3 protein. The repertoire holds some 500,000 distinct CDR3 sequences, with about 17% as singletons. This TCR came from a human donor who donated a stem cell graft to a child with acute lymphoblastic leukemia. The sequences come from PBMCs from the stem cell graft donor, collected from the stem cell graft.

CDR3: CSAPDGTYEQYF. The CDR3 nucleotides read TGCAGTGCCCCGGACGGTACCTACGAGCAGTACTTC. The rearrangement joins TRBV20-1 to TRBJ2-7; D ambiguous. From germline, CDR1 is DFQATT and CDR2 SNEGSKA (reference sequence). The CDR3 sequence is 12 residues long. Trimming took 6 bases from V and 2 from J, leaving 11 bases between them.